The entry below gives a single T cell receptor beta chain sequence along with its context. Its antigen is currently unknown. Trimming stripped 3 bases from V and 8 bases from J, with 13 bases between. Germline V CDR1 and CDR2: ENHRY, SYGVKD. This CDR3 region has 14 residues. The sample belongs to a study of radiation and T cells in renal cell carcinoma. The assay was immunoSEQ multiplex PCR, and TCRdb's table has in-frame clones only and misses some. The sample consists of around 94,000 clones, over 80% of them appearing once. Study observations and caveats: No pretreatment tumor biopsies were available for baseline clonotypes.

Time point described: blood 4 weeks post-SBRT, at nephrectomy. Treatment indicated: 15 Gy SBRT to primary tumor, nephrectomy 4 weeks later. Nephrectomy followed 15 Gy stereotactic body radiation by 4 weeks. The specimen was blood, collected from a patient whose treatment included radiotherapy and nephrectomy. The receptor comes from a man aged 45-65 years with renal cell carcinoma. The rearrangement links TRBV10-3 to TRBJ2-2; a weak D match, TRBD2 (5 bases). DNA of the CDR3: TGTGCCATCAGTGACCTTCTTCGGGGTGGGGAGCTGTTTTTT. Residues: CAISDLLRGGELFF.